Each of the 26 T cell receptor beta chains below was sequenced from the same sample in a study of T cells of healthy individuals. TCRdb reprocessed the 5' RACE reads with MiXCR, giving one entry per CDR3 protein. The sample has tens of thousands of distinct CDR3 sequences, 15% to 20% seen once; the top ten hold about 4.7%. The receptor source for this set is a human donor in good health.

There are many counts of this clonotype. The V call is TRBV12-3 or TRBV12-4, the J call TRBJ2-1; 14 nucleotides agree with TRBD2. This CDR3 is 19 amino acids long. J lost 3 bases, V lost 4 bases, and 11 bases had no gene match. CDR3 sequence: CASSSPGTSGSSHYNEQFF. In nucleotides, the CDR3 is TGTGCCAGCAGTTCCCCTGGGACTAGCGGGAGTTCCCACTACAATGAGCAGTTCTTC.

This clonotype was seen repeatedly, ten times or more. The chain couples TRBV7-9 to TRBJ1-4; D is unclear. The CDR3 totals 14 residues. From germline, CDR1 is SEHNR and CDR2 FQNEAQ (reference sequence). Trimming cost V 5 bases and J 7 bases, with 14 bases left between them. CDR3 sequence: CASSPGEGSEKLFF. The DNA of the CDR3 is TGTGCCAGCAGCCCCGGGGAGGGTAGTGAAAAACTGTTTTTT.

This clonotype showed up just a few times. This chain connects TRBV30 to TRBJ2-1, with 15 bases matching TRBD2. Germline CDR1 GTSNPN, CDR2 SVGIG (reference sequence). Trimming at V came to 7 bases and at J to 7 bases, leaving 5 bases not matched to a gene. The CDR3 length is 14 residues. The CDR3 nucleotides are TGTGCCTTTGGGACTAGCGGGGGGCTTAATGAGCAGTTCTTC. Its protein is CAFGTSGGLNEQFF.

This clonotype was detected many times. The chain employs TRBV6-5 and TRBJ1-4; 7 positions agree with TRBD1. CDR3 size: 12 residues. Losses at the gene ends were 7 bases for V and 15 bases for J; bases not matched to a gene: 11. CDR1 and CDR2 (germline): MNHEY, SVGAGI. The CDR3 sequence is CASKGGGGKVFF. The CDR3 DNA reads TGTGCCAGCAAAGGAGGGGGCGGCAAGGTGTTTTTT.

Ten or more counts support this clonotype. CDR3 DNA: TGTGCCAGCAGTGACAAAGCGGGGGCTACCACAGATACGCAGTATTTT. Translated: CASSDKAGATTDTQYF. The rearrangement joins TRBV6-5 to TRBJ2-3, with 8 bases that match TRBD2. The CDR3 sequence is 16 residues long. The germline V gene encodes CDR1 MNHEY and CDR2 SVGAGI. Losses at the gene ends were 5 bases for V and 2 bases for J; bases not matched to a gene: 9.

The CDR3 region has the DNA TGTGCCAGCAGTGAAGCGCGAACTAATCAGCCCCAGCATTTT. Translated: CASSEARTNQPQHF. The rearrangement uses TRBV2 and TRBJ1-5; unclear D gene. Germline CDR1 reads SNHLY; CDR2 reads FYNNEI. V was cut by 0 bases and J by 4 bases, with 7 bases left in between. This CDR3 comprises 14 residues. Using reference TRBV2 and TRBJ1-5 for the parts outside the CDR3, the full variable domain is EPEVTQTPSHQVTQMGQEVILRCVPISNHLYFYWYRQILGQKVEFLVSFYNNEISEKSEIFDDQFSVERPDGSNFTLKIRSTKLEDSAMYFCASSEARTNQPQHFGDGTRLSIL.

The CDR3 sequence is CASSQSGRARNEQFF. The CDR3, as DNA: TGTGCCAGCAGCCAGAGCGGGAGGGCCCGGAATGAGCAGTTCTTC. The J gene is TRBJ2-1, the V gene TRBV9, with 10 nucleotides matching TRBD2. In germline, CDR1 is SGDLS, CDR2 YYNGEE. V gave up 4 bases and J gave up 7 bases; unmatched junction bases: 8. The length of the CDR3 is 15 residues.

This clonotype showed up just a few times. This chain uses TRBV5-1 with TRBJ2-2, with D possibly TRBD2 on 6 matching bases. This CDR3 spans 17 amino acids. Germline V gene data show CDR1 as SGHRS and CDR2 as YFSETQ. Trimming removed 2 bases at V and 4 bases at J, with 18 bases between. The CDR3 protein is CASSFQGGDRGTGELFF. In DNA form, the CDR3 reads TGCGCCAGCAGCTTCCAGGGCGGGGACCGGGGCACCGGGGAGCTGTTTTTT.

V usage is TRBV6-5 and J usage is TRBJ1-1, with 7 bases matching TRBD1. With 6 bases clipped from V and 1 base from J, the junction kept 2 bases outside the gene matches. The CDR3 loop spans 13 amino acids. CDR1 and CDR2 from the germline V gene are MNHEY and SVGAGI. The CDR3, as DNA: TGTGCCAGCAGAGGGACAGCGAACACTGAAGCTTTCTTT. Translating it yields CASRGTANTEAFF.

In this sample, this clonotype turned up a few times. The V call is TRBV7-9, the J call TRBJ2-3, with D possibly being TRBD2 (6 bases). The CDR3 loop spans 16 amino acids. The V and J ends lost 3 bases and 6 bases respectively, with 19 bases between them. CDR1 SEHNR and CDR2 FQNEAQ come from the germline V gene (reference sequence). The CDR3 loop reads CASSFFLARGGDTQYF. The CDR3 region has the DNA TGTGCCAGCAGCTTCTTTCTAGCGCGGGGCGGGGATACGCAGTATTTT.

This clonotype was seen many times. The chain recombines TRBV7-6 with TRBJ2-7, with 9 bases matching TRBD2. The CDR3 totals 15 residues. The germline CDR1 and CDR2 sequences are SGHVS and FNYEAQ. The J segment lost 6 bases and the V segment lost 5 bases, leaving 11 bases of the junction unmatched. The CDR3 DNA reads TGTGCCAGCAGCATCTTAGCGGGAGATATTAGCGAGCAGTACTTC. This codes for CASSILAGDISEQYF.

Many counts were recorded for this clonotype. The V and J genes are TRBV4-1 and TRBJ2-1, with no clear D. The germline V and J ends were trimmed by 1 base and 9 bases, with 10 bases remaining between them. Germline CDR1 and CDR2: MGHRA and YSYEKL. The CDR3 loop spans 13 amino acids. This chain's CDR3 is CASSQGEGPEQFF. The DNA of the CDR3 is TGCGCCAGCAGCCAAGGGGAAGGCCCTGAGCAGTTCTTC.

This clonotype was counted at least ten times. This chain joins TRBV19 and TRBJ2-7, with D perhaps TRBD1 (8 bases). The V and J ends lost 7 bases and 4 bases respectively, with 14 bases between them. The CDR3 contains 13 residues. Germline V gene lookup returns CDR1 LNHDA and CDR2 SQIVND (reference sequence). The CDR3 bases are TGTGCCAGTAAGGACAGGGAGGGGTACGAGCAGTACTTC. Translated, it gives CASKDREGYEQYF. Variable domain in full (rest from reference TRBV19 and TRBJ2-7): DGGITQSPKYLFRKEGQNVTLSCEQNLNHDAMYWYRQDPGQGLRLIYYSQIVNDFQKGDIAEGYSVSREKKESFPLTVTSAQKNPTAFYLCASKDREGYEQYFGPGTRLTVT.

This clonotype was seen only a few times. This chain uses TRBV10-3 with TRBJ2-1, with a possible D match to TRBD2 (5 bases). The CDR3 contains 15 residues. V was pared by 4 bases and J by 4 bases, with 14 bases between. The germline gives CDR1 ENHRY, CDR2 SYGVKD. CDR3 nucleotide sequence: TGTGCCATCAGTGCCGAAGCGGAAACATACAATGAGCAGTTCTTC. This codes for CAISAEAETYNEQFF.

In its sample, this clonotype was seen many times. V usage is TRBV11-2 and J usage is TRBJ2-7; TRBD1 agrees at 9 bases. The ends lost 1 base at V and 9 bases at J; junction bases unmatched: 10. CDR3 length: 15 amino acids. CDR1 SGHAT and CDR2 FQNNGV come from the germline V gene. CDR3 sequence: CASSLALRDRAWQYF. Here the CDR3 DNA reads TGTGCCAGCAGCTTAGCCCTCAGGGACAGGGCCTGGCAGTACTTC.

CDR3 in amino acids: CASSYRGEVNSPLHF. CDR3 DNA: TGTGCCAGCAGTTACAGGGGGGAGGTTAATTCACCCCTCCACTTT. The chain employs TRBV6-5 and TRBJ1-6, with a possible D match to TRBD1 (6 bases). Trimming cost V 2 bases and J 6 bases, with 11 bases left between them. Germline V lookup: CDR1 MNHEY, CDR2 SVGAGI. The CDR3 loop spans 15 amino acids.

V is TRBV13 and J is TRBJ1-6; no clear D gene. CDR3 length: 14 residues. Germline values: CDR1 PRHDT, CDR2 FYEKMQ (reference sequence). Trimming pared 1 base from V and 6 bases from J, leaving 7 bases between. The CDR3 loop reads CASSLVRSNSPLHF. The CDR3 DNA follows: TGTGCCAGCAGCTTAGTGAGGAGTAATTCACCCCTCCACTTT. Looking up the rest from reference TRBV13 and TRBJ1-6 gives the full variable domain: AAGVIQSPRHLIKEKRETATLKCYPIPRHDTVYWYQQGPGQDPQFLISFYEKMQSDKGSIPDRFSAQQFSDYHSELNMSSLELGDSALYFCASSLVRSNSPLHFGNGTRLTVT.

This clonotype has a handful of counts. This chain links TRBV18 with TRBJ1-1, with a weak D call TRBD1 (6 bases). CDR3 size: 15 residues. Germline assignment: CDR1 KGHSH and CDR2 LQKENI. The germline V and J ends were trimmed by 6 bases and 5 bases, with 19 bases remaining between them. The DNA for the CDR3 is TGTGCCAGCTCTCTCGGGGGGCAGAAAGGGACTGAAGCTTTCTTT. This gives the protein CASSLGGQKGTEAFF.

This clonotype has only a few counts. The genes are TRBV7-9 and TRBJ2-1; D is unresolved. V lost 3 bases, J lost 5 bases, and 8 bases lay in between. From germline, CDR1 is SEHNR and CDR2 FQNEAQ (reference sequence). This CDR3 is built from 13 residues. The chain's CDR3 is CASSFLGNNEQFF. CDR3 in DNA: TGTGCCAGCAGCTTTCTTGGGAACAATGAGCAGTTCTTC. The variable domain in full, with the rest retrieved from reference TRBV7-9 and TRBJ2-1, is DTGVSQNPRHKITKRGQNVTFRCDPISEHNRLYWYRQTLGQGPEFLTYFQNEAQLEKSRLLSDRFSAERPKGSFSTLEIQRTEQGDSAMYLCASSFLGNNEQFFGPGTRLTVL.

This rearrangement joins TRBV5-4 to TRBJ2-3, with D possibly being TRBD1 or TRBD2 (5 bases each). Germline V lookup: CDR1 SGHNT, CDR2 YYREEE (reference sequence). The CDR3 is made up of 13 amino acids. Trimming took 9 bases from V and 0 from J, leaving 11 bases between them. The CDR3 bases are TGTGCCATCCCGGGACGCAGCACAGATACGCAGTATTTT. It specifies CAIPGRSTDTQYF.

This sequence joins TRBV7-2 and TRBJ2-1; D gene unclear. Germline V CDR1 and CDR2: SGHTA, FQGNSA. This CDR3 is 14 amino acids long. V gave up 1 base and J gave up 5 bases, with 9 bases separating them. For the CDR3, the DNA is TGTGCCAGCAGCTTAGAGGCGGATGACAATGAGCAGTTCTTC. Protein: CASSLEADDNEQFF.

This clonotype was seen only a few times. V usage is TRBV11-2 and J usage is TRBJ2-1, with unresolved D. From germline, CDR1 is SGHAT and CDR2 FQNNGV. CDR3 size: 18 residues. The germline V and J ends were trimmed by 0 bases and 4 bases, with 19 bases remaining between them. In DNA form, the CDR3 reads TGTGCCAGCAGCTTAGACTCCCCTAAAAAGGGCCCTTACAATGAGCAGTTCTTC. Its translation: CASSLDSPKKGPYNEQFF.

The chain recombines TRBV6-6 with TRBJ2-2; D is perhaps TRBD1 (6 bases). Deletions cut 5 bases from V and 7 bases from J, with 11 bases between. This CDR3 spans 13 amino acids. Germline values: CDR1 MNHNY, CDR2 SVGAGI (reference sequence). The chain's CDR3 is CASSPGAGGELFF. CDR3 bases: TGTGCCAGCAGTCCAGGGGCTGGCGGGGAGCTGTTTTTT.

The V call is TRBV27, the J call TRBJ1-5, with TRBD1 matching 9 bases. This CDR3 has 15 amino acids. Germline CDR1 is MNHEY and CDR2 is SMNVEV (reference sequence). J was trimmed by 6 bases and V by 5 bases; bases with no gene match: 8. The CDR3 DNA reads TGTGCCAGCAGTCCACACCGACAGGGGGGTCAGCCCCAGCATTTT. It translates to CASSPHRQGGQPQHF.

The chain is built from TRBV20-1 and TRBJ2-3, with D unresolved. V lost 0 bases to trimming and J lost 4 bases, with 5 bases between them. Germline V lookup: CDR1 DFQATT, CDR2 SNEGSKA (reference sequence). The CDR3 spans 12 residues. CDR3 bases: TGCAGTGCTAGAGATCCCCCAGATACGCAGTATTTT. Amino acids: CSARDPPDTQYF.

The gene calls are TRBV30 and TRBJ1-6; TRBD1 might be the D (5 bases). V lost 3 bases to trimming and J lost 14 bases, with 26 bases between them. Germline V lookup: CDR1 GTSNPN, CDR2 SVGIG (reference sequence). The CDR3 is 16 amino acids. Here the CDR3 reads CAWRPVGGQGVLALHF. In DNA, the CDR3 is TGTGCCTGGAGGCCCGTCGGAGGGCAGGGAGTTCTGGCCCTCCACTTT.